These 22 T cell receptor beta chains originate from one sample sequenced in a study of T cells in Graves' hyperthyroidism and ophthalmopathy. From RNA transcripts, TCR beta CDR3 regions were amplified. When the TCR CDR3 underwent first-round RT-PCR, the HTBI primer set was used. MiXCR, run by TCRdb on the multiplex PCR reads, gives a single entry per CDR3 protein. The table shows nearly 600,000 distinct CDR3 sequences, with 12% to 15% occurring only once. The material sequenced was blood. Receptors were obtained from a woman younger than 30 with Graves' ophthalmopathy.

This clonotype was found a few times. The rearrangement joins TRBV5-1 to TRBJ2-7; TRBD2 matches 14 bases. Germline V gene sequence: CDR1 SGHRS, CDR2 YFSETQ. This CDR3 region has 20 residues. Unmatched junction bases numbered 18, after V lost 4 bases and J lost 3 bases. The CDR3 region is CASSHHRGTSGSYSDYEQYF. CDR3 sequence (DNA): TGCGCCAGCAGCCACCACCGGGGGACTAGCGGGAGCTACTCCGACTACGAGCAGTACTTC.

This clonotype was seen a few times. The J gene is TRBJ2-2, the V gene TRBV19, with TRBD1 identical over 7 bases. There are 13 residues in the CDR3. CDR1 and CDR2 (germline): LNHDA, SQIVND (reference sequence). The V gene end was trimmed by 8 bases and the J gene end by 6 bases; junction bases not matched to a gene: 6. This CDR3 reads CASSDRDAGELFF. The CDR3 nucleotides are TGTGCCAGTTCCGACAGGGACGCCGGGGAGCTGTTTTTT.

This clonotype was found many times. The rearrangement joins TRBV28 to TRBJ2-1; possibly TRBD1 or TRBD2 for D (6 bases each). V was cut by 10 bases and J by 6 bases, with 22 bases left in between. The CDR3 runs to 15 residues. Germline CDR1 is MDHEN and CDR2 is SYDVKM. Here the CDR3 DNA reads TGTGCCACCAGATCAGAGGGGGGAAGGGGCAATGAGCAGTTCTTC. Protein sequence: CATRSEGGRGNEQFF.

This clonotype has at least ten counts. The chain joins TRBV10-3 to TRBJ2-5; 7 nucleotides agree with TRBD2. V lost 6 bases to trimming and J lost 1 base; unmatched junction nucleotides: 5. Germline CDR1 reads ENHRY; CDR2 reads SYGVKD. The CDR3 covers 14 residues. CDR3 protein: CAISPLAAQETQYF. DNA for the CDR3: TGTGCCATCAGCCCTCTAGCGGCCCAAGAGACCCAGTACTTC.

The chain is built from TRBV19 and TRBJ2-1; 7 bases map to TRBD2. V was pared by 0 bases and J by 3 bases, with 5 bases of the junction left unmatched. The germline V gene encodes CDR1 LNHDA and CDR2 SQIVND (reference sequence). This CDR3 is 16 amino acids long. The CDR3 loop reads CASSIDSGRDYNEQFF. In DNA form, the CDR3 reads TGTGCCAGTAGTATAGATTCGGGGAGGGACTACAATGAGCAGTTCTTC.

This clonotype has a count of ten or more. The chain joins TRBV2 to TRBJ1-2; 8 nucleotides line up with TRBD1. CDR1 and CDR2 from the germline V gene are SNHLY and FYNNEI. The J segment lost 5 bases and the V segment lost 5 bases, leaving 16 bases of the junction unmatched. CDR3 size: 17 residues. CDR3 loop: CASSRTGQGPANYGYTF. CDR3 nucleotides: TGTGCCAGCAGTCGAACCGGACAGGGTCCCGCCAATTATGGCTACACCTTC.

This clonotype was counted between two and nine times. This rearrangement joins TRBV9 to TRBJ1-5; 7 bases map to TRBD1. The V gene end was trimmed by 4 bases and the J gene end by 10 bases; junction bases not matched to a gene: 14. CDR3 length equals 15 residues. CDR1 SGDLS and CDR2 YYNGEE come from the germline V gene. CDR3 nucleotide sequence: TGTGCCAGCAGCCACAGAGGAGGGGGCGTCAGACCCCAGCATTTT. Translation: CASSHRGGGVRPQHF.

This clonotype came up many times. This chain uses TRBV7-2 with TRBJ2-3; 12 bases align to TRBD2. The CDR3 has 16 amino acids. The ends lost 5 bases at V and 4 bases at J; junction bases unmatched: 7. Germline CDR1 reads SGHTA; CDR2 reads FQGNSA. The DNA of the CDR3 is TGTGCCAGCAGCAGACTAGCGGGAGCCCCCCCAGATACGCAGTATTTT. Residues: CASSRLAGAPPDTQYF.

This clonotype was detected ten times or more. V gene TRBV7-9 combines with J gene TRBJ2-7; 13 bases map to TRBD2. The CDR3 extends over 15 amino acids. The germline V gene has CDR1 SEHNR and CDR2 FQNEAQ (reference sequence). The V gene end was trimmed by 5 bases and the J gene end by 7 bases; junction bases not matched to a gene: 8. The CDR3 DNA sequence: TGTGCCAGCAGCCCCCGGACTAGCGGGAGAGGTGAGCAGTACTTC. Translating gives CASSPRTSGRGEQYF.

This clonotype was detected many times. The rearrangement uses TRBV29-1 and TRBJ1-6, with TRBD1 identical over 7 bases. With V trimmed by 4 bases and J by 5 bases, 2 bases remained unmatched. The CDR3 has 13 amino acids. CDR1 and CDR2 (germline): SQVTM, ANQGSEA. The CDR3 bases are TGCAGCGTTGGACAGGGTCATAATTCACCCCTCCACTTT. This translates into CSVGQGHNSPLHF.

This clonotype was observed at least ten times. The CDR3 spells CASGTASNYGYTF. As DNA, the CDR3 is TGTGCCAGCGGGACAGCGTCAAACTATGGCTACACCTTC. V is TRBV12-3 or TRBV12-4 and J is TRBJ1-2, with 7 bases aligning to TRBD1. The CDR3 has 13 amino acids. With 8 bases clipped from V and 2 bases from J, the junction kept 5 bases outside the gene matches.

In this sample, this clonotype turned up many times. The chain uses TRBV6-5 and TRBJ2-3; TRBD2 agrees at 16 bases. The V gene's germline CDR1 is MNHEY and CDR2 SVGAGI. V lost 0 bases and J lost 0; bases outside the gene matches: 9. This CDR3 contains 21 residues. The CDR3 is CASSYSMLGLAGGPSTDTQYF. DNA for the CDR3: TGTGCCAGCAGTTACTCGATGTTGGGACTAGCGGGAGGGCCGAGCACAGATACGCAGTATTTT.

Ten or more counts support this clonotype. This chain uses TRBV2 with TRBJ2-7; no firm D call. CDR1 is SNHLY and CDR2 is FYNNEI in the germline V gene. Trimming stripped 3 bases from V and 2 bases from J, with 11 bases between. The CDR3 covers 14 residues. CDR3 sequence: CASSDRQTTYEQYF. The CDR3 nucleotides are TGTGCCAGCAGTGACAGGCAGACCACCTACGAGCAGTACTTC.

This clonotype was found many times. DNA of the CDR3: TGTGCCAGCAGAGTTACCGGGACTAGCGGGAGGGGGGGCACCGGGGAGCTGTTTTTT. Translating gives CASRVTGTSGRGGTGELFF. The chain uses TRBV2 and TRBJ2-2; 16 bases match TRBD2. The CDR3 is 19 amino acids. Germline V gene sequence: CDR1 SNHLY, CDR2 FYNNEI. The V gene end was trimmed by 6 bases and the J gene end by 4 bases; junction bases not matched to a gene: 11.

This clonotype was seen at least ten times. V usage is TRBV4-2 and J usage is TRBJ2-7; 14 bases line up with TRBD2. Germline trimming cut 4 bases from V and 6 bases from J; bases unmatched to any gene: 8. The V gene's germline CDR1 is LGHNA and CDR2 YNFKEQ. The CDR3 covers 16 residues. CDR3 nucleotide sequence: TGTGCCAGCAGCCTCGAAGGGGGACTAGCGGGAGTCGAGCAGTACTTC. Its protein is CASSLEGGLAGVEQYF.

There are many counts of this clonotype. The chain recombines TRBV12-3 or TRBV12-4 with TRBJ1-2, with D unclear. Between the trimmed V and J ends, which lost 1 base and 5 bases, there was a span of 5 bases. This CDR3 comprises 12 residues. The CDR3 loop is CASSLGSYGYTF. CDR3 DNA: TGTGCCAGCAGTTTAGGTTCTTATGGCTACACCTTC.

As regards this clonotype: This may be a read error: a much more frequent sequence differs by one nucleotide. This rearrangement joins TRBV2 to TRBJ1-6; D is unresolved. This CDR3 region has 14 residues. CDR1 SNHLY and CDR2 FYNNEI come from the germline V gene. The chain's CDR3 is CASSYSEGNSPLRF. CDR3 DNA: TGTGCCAGCAGTTACTCCGAAGGGAATTCACCCCTCCGCTTT.

This clonotype was observed at least ten times. This rearrangement joins TRBV12-3 or TRBV12-4 to TRBJ1-4; D possibly corresponds to TRBD1 (5 bases). The CDR3 runs to 14 residues. The V end was cut by 3 bases, the J end by 8 bases, with 13 bases between. CDR3 amino acids: CASSFGRGGEKLFF. DNA of the CDR3: TGTGCCAGCAGTTTTGGGAGGGGCGGGGAAAAACTGTTTTTT.

This clonotype has ten or more counts. The V and J genes are TRBV2 and TRBJ1-1, with 10 bases matching TRBD1. V was pared by 3 bases and J by 5 bases, with 6 bases of the junction left unmatched. The CDR3 contains 15 residues. CDR1 is SNHLY, CDR2 FYNNEI, per germline. The CDR3 spells CASSDRRTGGTEAFF. CDR3 DNA sequence: TGTGCCAGCAGTGACCGTCGGACAGGGGGTACTGAAGCTTTCTTT.

This clonotype has only one observation. The chain has TRBV27 and TRBJ1-2, with D perhaps matching TRBD1 (5 bases). Germline V gene sequence: CDR1 MNHEY, CDR2 SMNVEV (reference sequence). The ends were cut back, 6 bases at V and 6 bases at J, with 23 bases in the middle. The CDR3 length is 16 residues. In DNA, the CDR3 is TGTGCCAGCAGCCAAGTTGGGGGTGGGGGGGACCATGGCTACACCTTC. This translates into CASSQVGGGGDHGYTF.

Ten or more counts support this clonotype. V usage is TRBV29-1 and J usage is TRBJ2-7; maybe TRBD1 (6 bases). V lost 1 base and J 2 bases, leaving 9 bases between the germline ends. CDR1 and CDR2 from the germline V gene are SQVTM and ANQGSEA. CDR3 length equals 13 residues. Here the CDR3 reads CSVEGDTAYEQYF. In DNA form, the CDR3 reads TGCAGCGTTGAAGGGGACACAGCCTACGAGCAGTACTTC.

This clonotype was observed at least ten times. The rearrangement links TRBV24-1 to TRBJ1-2; 8 bases map to TRBD1. The CDR3 covers 15 residues. Germline V gives CDR1 KGHDR, CDR2 SFDVKD. The V segment lost 4 bases and the J segment 4 bases; nucleotides outside the gene matches: 7. Written as DNA, the CDR3 is TGTGCCACCAGTGAAAGGACAGGGTCAGGCTATGGCTACACCTTC. This sequence encodes CATSERTGSGYGYTF.